One and the same sample provided the 16 T cell receptor beta chains below, sequenced in a study of post-analysis software for immune sequencing data. Which antigens these TCRs recognize remains unknown. Unique molecular identifiers featured in each of the TCR beta cDNA libraries. TCRdb passed the PCR reads through MiXCR, listing each CDR3 protein once. The table lists 740,000 or so distinct CDR3 sequences, roughly 50% of them singletons. General observations from the study: There were five or six TRBV segments more frequent in patients than controls, and TRBV5-6, TRBV5-1 and TRBV20-1 were among them.

The specimen was blood. These TCRs come from a girl between 10 and 17 years old with multiple sclerosis.

Ten or more counts support this clonotype. J is TRBJ2-7 and V is TRBV11-2; 9 positions match TRBD1. Germline values: CDR1 SGHAT, CDR2 FQNNGV. Germline trimming cut 2 bases from V and 4 bases from J; bases unmatched to any gene: 3. This CDR3 spans 14 amino acids. The CDR3 spells CASSLRDRVYEQYF. The CDR3, as DNA: TGTGCCAGCAGCTTAAGGGACAGGGTTTACGAGCAGTACTTC.

This clonotype was seen only a few times. The chain carries TRBV29-1 and TRBJ2-7, with 8 nucleotides matching TRBD2. J was trimmed by 6 bases and V by 6 bases; bases with no gene match: 7. The germline V gene encodes CDR1 SQVTM and CDR2 ANQGSEA. CDR3 length equals 12 residues. The CDR3: CSVGLVGGEQYF. The CDR3 DNA sequence: TGCAGCGTGGGACTAGTTGGGGGCGAGCAGTACTTC.

J is TRBJ1-4 and V is TRBV12-3 or TRBV12-4; D is uncertain. Trimming took off 4 bases at V and 6 bases at J, with 9 bases between the two ends. This CDR3 comprises 13 residues. The CDR3 protein is CASSSGSYEKLFF. Here the CDR3 DNA reads TGTGCCAGCAGTTCCGGGAGCTATGAAAAACTGTTTTTT.

This clonotype came up a few times. V and J are TRBV20-1 and TRBJ1-5; D gene ambiguous. The CDR3 runs to 12 residues. V was cut by 6 bases and J by 2 bases, with 8 bases left in between. CDR1 is DFQATT and CDR2 is SNEGSKA in the germline V gene (reference sequence). CDR3 coding DNA: TGCAGTGCCAAGGTTGGCAATCAGCCCCAGCATTTT. Protein: CSAKVGNQPQHF.

The J gene is TRBJ2-3, the V gene TRBV2, with 7 positions matching TRBD1. Germline trimming cut 3 bases from V and 4 bases from J; bases unmatched to any gene: 7. This CDR3 comprises 15 residues. CDR1 is SNHLY and CDR2 is FYNNEI in the germline V gene. The CDR3, as DNA: TGTGCCAGCAGTGAGACCTTTACAGGGGCAGATACGCAGTATTTT. This translates into CASSETFTGADTQYF.

The chain has TRBV7-2 and TRBJ2-3; D gene uncertain. The length of the CDR3 is 14 residues. Germline V lookup: CDR1 SGHTA, CDR2 FQGNSA. V lost 0 bases to trimming and J lost 2 bases, with 6 bases between them. CDR3 sequence (DNA): TGTGCCAGCAGCTTAGCGGAAATCACAGATACGCAGTATTTT. Its translation is CASSLAEITDTQYF.

The chain uses TRBV15 and TRBJ2-7, with 8 bases identical to TRBD2. Losses at the gene ends were 2 bases for V and 2 bases for J; bases not matched to a gene: 5. This CDR3 has 15 amino acids. CDR1 and CDR2 (germline): LNHNV, YYDKDF (reference sequence). In DNA form, the CDR3 reads TGTGCCACCAGCAGATCCCAGACTAGCGCCTACGAGCAGTACTTC. Translated, it gives CATSRSQTSAYEQYF.

The V and J genes are TRBV18 and TRBJ2-5, with TRBD1 matching over 9 bases. The J call may not be correct, given that the DNA end is closer to TRBJ2-4. The length of the CDR3 is 14 residues. Germline CDR1 is KGHSH and CDR2 is LQKENI. CDR3 protein: CASSPRTGVNIQYF. CDR3 sequence (DNA): TGTGCCAGCTCACCTCGGACAGGGGTGAACATTCAGTACTTC.

This chain connects TRBV7-9 to TRBJ2-1; D ambiguous. The germline V and J ends were trimmed by 1 base and 8 bases, with 9 bases remaining between them. This CDR3 is built from 13 residues. CDR1 SEHNR and CDR2 FQNEAQ come from the germline V gene (reference sequence). The CDR3 is CASSLGITDEQFF. CDR3 DNA: TGTGCCAGCAGCTTAGGGATCACGGATGAGCAGTTCTTC.

This clonotype has only one observation. The chain links TRBV7-9 to TRBJ2-3; D gene uncertain. The CDR3 covers 15 residues. V gave up 2 bases and J gave up 2 bases, with 11 bases separating them. CDR1 and CDR2 (germline): SEHNR, FQNEAQ (reference sequence). In DNA, the CDR3 is TGTGCCAGCAGCTTACTGTTGGCTTCCACAGATACGCAGTATTTT. Its translation is CASSLLLASTDTQYF.

The V call is TRBV20-1, the J call TRBJ2-5; D gene uncertain. This CDR3 has 14 amino acids. With 2 bases removed from V and 1 base from J, the gap between germline ends came to 11 bases. Looked up from germline, CDR1 is DFQATT and CDR2 is SNEGSKA (reference sequence). CDR3 in amino acids: CSARPQRLQETQYF. The CDR3 DNA reads TGCAGTGCTAGACCTCAGCGACTCCAAGAGACCCAGTACTTC.

The chain links TRBV14 to TRBJ2-7; 10 bases agree with TRBD1. After removal of 2 bases from V and 0 bases from J, the junction contained 16 bases not matched to a gene. The CDR3 extends over 20 amino acids. Germline CDR1 and CDR2: SGHDN and FVKESK. CDR3 nucleotide sequence: TGTGCCAGCAGCCAAACCCCGGGACAGGGGCTACCGACGAACTCCTACGAGCAGTACTTC. It specifies CASSQTPGQGLPTNSYEQYF.

The table lists this clonotype with a few counts. The rearrangement uses TRBV5-1 and TRBJ1-5; maybe TRBD1 (5 bases). This CDR3 is built from 18 residues. Deletions cut 4 bases from V and 0 bases from J, with 20 bases between. CDR1 SGHRS and CDR2 YFSETQ come from the germline V gene. The CDR3 coding sequence is TGCGCCAGCAGCATCAATTCCCGGGACGGGAATAGCAATCAGCCCCAGCATTTT. Its translation: CASSINSRDGNSNQPQHF.

The V call is TRBV20-1, the J call TRBJ1-5; 7 bases map to TRBD1. V gave up 8 bases and J gave up 4 bases; unmatched junction bases: 8. The CDR3 is 13 amino acids. Germline CDR1 DFQATT, CDR2 SNEGSKA (reference sequence). This CDR3 reads CSSQQTGNQPQHF. Written as DNA, the CDR3 is TGCAGTTCACAGCAGACAGGGAATCAGCCCCAGCATTTT.

This rearrangement joins TRBV5-1 to TRBJ2-7; a weak D match, TRBD1 (6 bases). The J call may be faulty, since TRBJ2-4 better matches the DNA end. CDR1 SGHRS and CDR2 YFSETQ come from the germline V gene. The CDR3 loop spans 16 amino acids. The CDR3 DNA sequence: TGCGCCAGCAGCGTGGACAGTTTATTAGCCAAAAACATTCAGTACTTC. Amino acid sequence: CASSVDSLLAKNIQYF.

The V gene is TRBV29-1, the J gene TRBJ2-5; the D gene is possibly TRBD2 (7 bases). CDR3 length: 11 residues. V gave up 6 bases and J gave up 11 bases, with 16 bases separating them. CDR1 and CDR2 from the germline V gene are SQVTM and ANQGSEA. CDR3 sequence (DNA): TGCAGCGTCCGAAGGGGGGGGGAGCAGTACTTC. Amino acids: CSVRRGGEQYF.